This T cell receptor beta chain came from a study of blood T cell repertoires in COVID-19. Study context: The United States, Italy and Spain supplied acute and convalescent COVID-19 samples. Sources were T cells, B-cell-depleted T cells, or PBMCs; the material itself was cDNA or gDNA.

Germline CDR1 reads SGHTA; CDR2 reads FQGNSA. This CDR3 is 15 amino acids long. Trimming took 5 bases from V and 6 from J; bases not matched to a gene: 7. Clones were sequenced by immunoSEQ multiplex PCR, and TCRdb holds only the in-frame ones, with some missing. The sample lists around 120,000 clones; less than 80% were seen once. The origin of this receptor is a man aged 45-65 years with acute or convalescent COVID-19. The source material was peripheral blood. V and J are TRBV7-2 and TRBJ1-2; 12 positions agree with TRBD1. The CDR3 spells CASSARDRGRDGYTF. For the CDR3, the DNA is TGTGCCAGCAGCGCCCGGGACAGGGGGCGAGATGGCTACACCTTC.